The present T cell receptor (beta chain) was sequenced within a study of technical replicates of blood from several donors. Per germline, CDR1 GTSNPN and CDR2 SVGIG (reference sequence). The CDR3 consists of 14 residues. V shed 1 base and J shed 5 bases, with 14 bases lying between them. TCRdb's copy holds only in-frame clones and misses some; the assay was immunoSEQ multiplex PCR. The sample includes about 68,000 clones, around 97% of them seen just once. This receptor was obtained from a human donor in good health. The V gene is TRBV30, the J gene TRBJ2-5, with D perhaps matching TRBD2 (5 bases). Sequencing was done on a sample of T cells isolated from PBMCs. CDR3 in DNA: TGTGCCTGGAGTGCCTCGTCGCGAGGGGAGACCCAGTACTTC. Residues: CAWSASSRGETQYF.